One sample yielded the 17 T cell receptor beta chains listed below, sequenced in a study of blood T cell repertoires in COVID-19. Data came from immunoSEQ multiplex PCR; TCRdb stores just in-frame clones and leaves some out. Of roughly 140,000 clones in the sample, 80% to 90% are singletons; the top ten hold around 7.2%. Material: peripheral blood. The receptors stem from a woman in her forties or fifties in a cohort sampled during active or convalescent COVID-19.

The rearrangement links TRBV5-6 to TRBJ2-3; D is unresolved. This CDR3 has 13 residues. Trimming pared 3 bases from V and 1 base from J, leaving 6 bases between. Germline CDR1 is SGHDT and CDR2 is YYEEEE. CDR3 sequence reads: CASSSKGTDTQYF. The CDR3 region has the DNA TGTGCCAGCAGCTCTAAAGGCACAGATACGCAGTATTTT. Full variable domain (remainder filled in from reference TRBV5-6 and TRBJ2-3): DAGVTQSPTHLIKTRGQQVTLRCSPKSGHDTVSWYQQALGQGPQFIFQYYEEEERQRGNFPDRFSGHQFPNYSSELNVNALLLGDSALYLCASSSKGTDTQYFGPGTRLTVL.

This clone has only one observation. The chain carries TRBV19 and TRBJ1-2; 7 positions match TRBD1. Germline CDR1 and CDR2: LNHDA and SQIVND (reference sequence). After removal of 4 bases from V and 2 bases from J, the junction contained 16 bases not matched to a gene. This CDR3 region has 18 residues. DNA for the CDR3: TGTGCCAGTAGTAAATACGACAGGGTGGTCGTAGGGAACTATGGCTACACCTTC. This translates into CASSKYDRVVVGNYGYTF.

This chain uses TRBV7-6 with TRBJ1-4; TRBD1 matches 10 bases. CDR1 is SGHVS and CDR2 is FNYEAQ in the germline V gene. This CDR3 has 17 residues. With 5 bases clipped from V and 7 bases from J, the junction kept 13 bases outside the gene matches. The CDR3 protein is CASSLLLPGQGFEKLFF. CDR3 bases: TGTGCCAGCAGCCTCCTACTCCCGGGACAGGGGTTTGAAAAACTGTTTTTT.

The chain uses TRBV2 and TRBJ1-1, with D unresolved. Between the trimmed V and J ends, which lost 2 bases and 0 bases, there was a span of 10 bases. The CDR3 sequence is 15 residues long. The germline V gene has CDR1 SNHLY and CDR2 FYNNEI. The CDR3, as DNA: TGTGCCAGCAGTGAACTTGCAGTACTGAACACTGAAGCTTTCTTT. Translation: CASSELAVLNTEAFF.

This chain uses TRBV11-2 with TRBJ2-2, with 9 positions matching TRBD2. CDR1 and CDR2 (germline): SGHAT, FQNNGV. The V and J ends lost 1 base and 7 bases, in that order; junction bases with no gene match: 7. The CDR3 runs 16 residues. CDR3 DNA sequence: TGTGCCAGCAGCTTAGGCAAGCGGGGGGCGATCGGGGAGCTGTTTTTT. This gives the protein CASSLGKRGAIGELFF.

In the case of this clone: One end of the junction does not line up with germline, which may come from a read error. The chain couples TRBV7-7 to TRBJ2-1; 14 nucleotides agree with TRBD2. This CDR3 has 16 residues. Germline loops: CDR1 SSHAT, CDR2 FNYEAQ (reference sequence). The CDR3 DNA is TGTGCTAGCAGCTTAGGGACTAGCGGGGGACGGGATGAGCAGTTCTTC. Its protein is CASSLGTSGGRDEQFF. Complete variable domain (other parts from reference TRBV7-7 and TRBJ2-1): GAGVSQSPRYKVTKRGQDVTLRCDPISSHATLYWYQQALGQGPEFLTYFNYEAQPDKSGLPSDRFSAERPEGSISTLTIQRTEQRDSAMYRCASSLGTSGGRDEQFFGPGTRLTVL.

The chain is built from TRBV3-1 (or the pseudogene TRBV3-2) and TRBJ1-6; D is possibly TRBD1 (6 bases). Germline CDR1 is LGHDT and CDR2 is YNNKEL (reference sequence). The CDR3 runs to 17 residues. The germline V and J ends were trimmed by 4 bases and 4 bases, with 17 bases remaining between them. The CDR3 region has the DNA TGTGCCAGCAGCCGAATGGGTGGGACACGATATAATTCACCCCTCCACTTT. Translation gives CASSRMGGTRYNSPLHF.

The rearrangement joins TRBV6-5 to TRBJ1-1, with D unclear. Trimming took 8 bases from V and 1 from J, leaving 14 bases between them. Germline-derived CDR1 and CDR2 are MNHEY and SVGAGI. The CDR3 runs 14 residues. This chain's CDR3 is CASGQTPQNTEAFF. The DNA of the CDR3 is TGTGCCAGCGGCCAGACACCTCAGAACACTGAAGCTTTCTTT.

V gene TRBV3-1 (or the pseudogene TRBV3-2) combines with J gene TRBJ2-5, with D possibly being TRBD2 (5 bases). In germline, CDR1 is LGHDT, CDR2 YNNKEL (reference sequence). CDR3 size: 13 residues. The germline V and J ends were trimmed by 3 bases and 7 bases, with 12 bases remaining between them. CDR3 sequence reads: CASSQRRRVTQYF. As DNA, the CDR3 is TGTGCCAGCAGCCAGAGGCGGCGGGTGACCCAGTACTTC.

A few counts support this clone. The rearrangement links TRBV3-1 (or the pseudogene TRBV3-2) to TRBJ2-1, with 8 bases that match TRBD2. Trimming removed 4 bases from V and 10 bases from J; junction bases left unmatched: 9. The CDR3 is 14 amino acids. The germline V gene encodes CDR1 LGHDT and CDR2 YNNKEL (reference sequence). The DNA of the CDR3 is TGTGCCAGCAGCCCCGGGACTAGGATTTGGGAGCAGTTCTTC. This translates into CASSPGTRIWEQFF.

This clone has only one observation. V gene TRBV6-5 combines with J gene TRBJ2-1; possible D gene TRBD2, 6 bases. Germline V gives CDR1 MNHEY, CDR2 SVGAGI. This CDR3 comprises 15 residues. Trimming cost V 2 bases and J 0 bases, with 8 bases left between them. CDR3 amino acids: CASSYDGSSYNEQFF. CDR3 bases: TGTGCCAGCAGTTACGACGGGAGCTCCTACAATGAGCAGTTCTTC.

The rearrangement links TRBV6-6 to TRBJ2-1, with a tentative D call TRBD2 (6 bases). Trimming removed 6 bases at V and 0 bases at J, with 12 bases between. This CDR3 has 15 residues. The germline CDR1 and CDR2 sequences are MNHNY and SVGAGI (reference sequence). The CDR3 loop reads CASSLSGSSYNEQFF. In nucleotides, the CDR3 is TGTGCCAGCAGCCTTAGCGGCAGCTCCTACAATGAGCAGTTCTTC.

This clone was recorded only once. The chain carries TRBV9 and TRBJ2-2; TRBD1 is a possible D gene (5 bases). V dropped 4 bases and J dropped 0 bases, with 13 bases sitting between them. The germline gives CDR1 SGDLS, CDR2 YYNGEE. The length of the CDR3 is 16 residues. The chain's CDR3 is CASSFWAGTNTGELFF. Here the CDR3 DNA reads TGTGCCAGCAGCTTCTGGGCAGGGACGAACACCGGGGAGCTGTTTTTT.

This clone was observed a single time. This chain connects TRBV5-3 to TRBJ1-1, with TRBD1 identical over 8 bases. TRBV5-3 has ORF status, its function being uncertain. The CDR3 extends over 15 amino acids. The ends lost 4 bases at V and 1 base at J; junction bases unmatched: 6. The CDR3 nucleotides are TGTGCCAGAAGCCCCGACAGGGGTGGGAACACTGAAGCTTTCTTT. This translates into CARSPDRGGNTEAFF.

The chain joins TRBV4-1 to TRBJ2-5; 13 nucleotides line up with TRBD2. CDR1 is MGHRA, CDR2 YSYEKL, per germline. The V segment lost 4 bases and the J segment 5 bases; nucleotides outside the gene matches: 16. This CDR3 region has 19 residues. This CDR3 is CASSPRTSGGYNPVETQYF. The CDR3 DNA sequence: TGCGCCAGCAGCCCCCGGACTAGCGGGGGCTATAATCCCGTGGAGACCCAGTACTTC.

The chain combines TRBV7-9 with TRBJ2-5; possibly TRBD2 for D (6 bases). Trimming took off 2 bases at V and 4 bases at J, with 17 bases between the two ends. Germline-derived CDR1 and CDR2 are SEHNR and FQNEAQ (reference sequence). This CDR3 has 16 amino acids. The CDR3 loop reads CASSLRTHGLRETQYF. The CDR3 coding sequence is TGTGCCAGCAGCTTAAGGACCCACGGACTAAGAGAGACCCAGTACTTC.

The rearrangement links TRBV25-1 to TRBJ1-1; 7 bases map to TRBD1. The CDR3 has 16 amino acids. Trimming removed 6 bases from V and 4 bases from J; junction bases left unmatched: 14. The germline CDR1 and CDR2 sequences are MGHDK and SYGVNS. The CDR3: CASSGRPGAGGTEAFF. The DNA of the CDR3 is TGTGCCAGCAGCGGAAGGCCGGGGGCAGGGGGCACTGAAGCTTTCTTT.